A selection of T cell receptor beta chains follows, all from one sample in a study of cytomegalovirus exposure and HLA in healthy donors. Generated by immunoSEQ multiplex PCR, the TCRdb table keeps only in-frame clones and is missing some. The data show 55,000 to 70,000 clones, with around 77% seen just once and roughly 5% held by the top ten. Sequenced input: PBMCs. The receptor source for this set is a male donor in good health and CMV-seropositive. CDR3s include the opening cysteine and the closing phenylalanine or tryptophan. D genes are given only for firm matches. Clone size, where shown, is once, few, many, or a class for clones that have expanded.

size,J,D,V,CDR3,DNA
-,TRBJ2-3,-,TRBV10-3,CAIRSDGTDTQYF,TGTGCCATCAGGTCAGATGGCACAGATACGCAGTATTTT
-,TRBJ2-3,-,TRBV14,CASSQDGVGTDTQYF,TGTGCCAGCAGCCAAGACGGGGTTGGCACAGATACGCAGTATTTT
-,TRBJ1-5,TRBD1,TRBV5-5,CASSHADRGLNQPQHF,TGTGCCAGCAGCCACGCGGACAGGGGTCTCAATCAGCCCCAGCATTTT
-,TRBJ1-2,TRBD1,TRBV11-2,CASSLNFRTGGGGYTF,TGTGCCAGCAGCTTAAACTTCCGGACAGGGGGAGGTGGCTACACCTTC
few,TRBJ2-7,-,TRBV2,CAMAWGPNSYEQYF,TGTGCCATGGCGTGGGGGCCCAACTCCTACGAGCAGTACTTC
-,TRBJ2-7,-,TRBV7-8,CASSAEAGTYEQYF,TGTGCCAGCAGCGCCGAGGCAGGGACCTACGAGCAGTACTTC
few,TRBJ1-3,TRBD1,TRBV5-6,CASSSPGQDVFSGNTIYF,TGTGCCAGCAGCTCACCGGGACAGGACGTCTTCTCTGGAAACACCATATATTTT
-,TRBJ1-1,-,TRBV21-1,CASSGGTDGLSTEAFF,TGTGCCAGCAGCGGGGGAACGGATGGACTAAGCACTGAAGCTTTCTTT
-,TRBJ2-1,-,TRBV25-1,CASSFGGIGSLGYNEQFF,TGTGCCAGCAGTTTTGGAGGGATCGGATCACTGGGCTACAATGAGCAGTTCTTC
-,TRBJ1-2,-,TRBV27,CASSPRGASIGYTF,TGTGCCAGCAGTCCTCGTGGGGCAAGTATCGGCTACACCTTC
-,TRBJ2-3,-,TRBV7-2,CASSLVLVAIDTQYF,TGTGCCAGCAGCTTAGTATTGGTAGCTATAGATACGCAGTATTTT
-,TRBJ2-6,-,TRBV7-9,CASSHSSSRLGANVLTF,TGTGCCAGCAGCCACTCCTCCTCCCGATTGGGGGCCAACGTCCTGACTTTC
once,TRBJ2-1,-,TRBV9,CASSVGVGPTVGEQFF,TGTGCCAGCAGCGTAGGTGTGGGGCCCACCGTGGGAGAGCAGTTCTTC
-,TRBJ2-1,-,TRBV18,CASSPRGHSYNEQFF,TGTGCCAGCTCGCCGAGGGGACACTCCTACAATGAGCAGTTCTTC
-,TRBJ1-2,TRBD1,TRBV13,CASSQQDRAGYTF,TGTGCCAGCAGCCAGCAAGACAGGGCTGGCTACACCTTC
-,TRBJ1-2,-,TRBV2,CASSGQPLTYGYTF,TGTGCCAGCAGTGGACAGCCCCTAACCTATGGCTACACCTTC
-,TRBJ1-2,TRBD1,TRBV7-8,CASSSVQGNGYTF,TGTGCCAGCAGCTCCGTACAGGGGAATGGCTACACCTTC
-,TRBJ2-5,TRBD2,TRBV5-4,CASSFWERSGGPETQYF,TGTGCCAGCAGCTTTTGGGAACGTAGCGGGGGGCCCGAGACCCAGTACTTC
-,TRBJ2-3,-,TRBV6-5,CASSYKAGWGTDTQYF,TGTGCCAGCAGTTACAAGGCGGGGTGGGGCACAGATACGCAGTATTTT
-,TRBJ2-1,-,TRBV6-1,CASSEGRQNVNEQFF,TGTGCCAGCAGTGAAGGTCGACAGAACGTCAATGAGCAGTTCTTC
-,TRBJ1-2,-,TRBV30,CAWTPGGGRNYGYTF,TGTGCCTGGACCCCCGGCGGGGGGCGCAACTATGGCTACACCTTC
-,TRBJ1-3,-,TRBV7-9,CASSLAQPRAGNTIYF,TGTGCCAGCAGCTTAGCCCAGCCGAGGGCTGGAAACACCATATATTTT
few,TRBJ2-1,TRBD1,TRBV18,CASPSSGTGGNEQFF,TGTGCCAGCCCCTCCTCCGGGACAGGGGGCAATGAGCAGTTCTTC
-,TRBJ1-2,-,TRBV6-1,CASSEMELANYGYTF,TGTGCCAGCAGTGAAATGGAGTTAGCTAACTATGGCTACACCTTC
-,TRBJ2-4,-,TRBV21-1,CASSKGRAGASKNIQYF,TGTGCCAGCAGCAAAGGTCGTGCGGGGGCTTCCAAAAACATTCAGTACTTC
few,TRBJ2-1,TRBD1,TRBV11-3,CASSSDRVKQFF,TGTGCCAGCAGCTCGGACAGGGTGAAGCAGTTCTTC
-,TRBJ1-5,-,TRBV18,CASSADRTPNQPQHF,TGTGCCAGCTCGGCCGACAGGACCCCTAATCAGCCCCAGCATTTT
-,TRBJ1-6,TRBD1,TRBV19,CASSPGQGANSPLHF,TGTGCCAGTAGTCCAGGACAGGGGGCAAATTCACCCCTCCACTTT
few,TRBJ1-1,-,TRBV14,CASSKTLSHTEAFF,TGTGCCAGCAGCAAGACTCTGTCGCATACTGAAGCTTTCTTT
few,TRBJ1-1,TRBD1,TRBV4-3,CASSYGTDYTEAFF,TGCGCCAGCAGCTATGGGACAGACTACACTGAAGCTTTCTTT
once,TRBJ2-7,TRBD1,TRBV5-1,CASSVDRDEQYF,TGCGCCAGCAGCGTGGACAGGGACGAGCAGTACTTC
-,TRBJ2-7,TRBD1,TRBV19,CASSDRTGGYEQYF,TGTGCCAGTAGTGACCGGACAGGGGGCTACGAGCAGTACTTC
-,TRBJ2-5,-,TRBV10-1,CASSGPKTGRDKETQYF,TGCGCCAGCAGTGGTCCCAAGACGGGTAGGGACAAAGAGACCCAGTACTTC
-,TRBJ2-3,-,TRBV6-4,CASSDGTTSTDTQYF,TGTGCCAGCAGTGACGGGACAACTAGCACAGATACGCAGTATTTT
-,TRBJ2-4,-,TRBV30,CAWSVAFANPRWNIQYF,TGTGCCTGGAGTGTAGCGTTCGCGAACCCTCGTTGGAACATTCAGTACTTC
-,TRBJ1-1,TRBD1,TRBV13,CASSSRGFAEAFF,TGTGCCAGCAGCTCCAGGGGGTTCGCTGAAGCTTTCTTT
-,TRBJ2-1,-,TRBV28,CASSLRDEQFF,TGTGCCAGCAGTCTCCGAGATGAGCAGTTCTTC